This T cell receptor beta chain stems from a study of blood T cell repertoires in COVID-19. This clone has a handful of counts. Clones were read by immunoSEQ multiplex PCR, and TCRdb kept only the in-frame ones, dropping some. The data hold about 210,000 clones, with over 75% observed a single time. CDR1 is SNHLY, CDR2 FYNNEI, per germline. The CDR3 totals 13 residues. Trimming cost V 5 bases and J 5 bases; bases outside gene matches: 4. The V call is TRBV2, the J call TRBJ1-1, with TRBD1 identical over 8 bases. Specimen: peripheral blood. The sequence came from a woman aged 40 to 55 with acute or convalescent COVID-19. CDR3 sequence reads: CASSSDRGTEAFF. CDR3 DNA sequence: TGTGCCAGCAGTTCAGACAGGGGTACTGAAGCTTTCTTT.